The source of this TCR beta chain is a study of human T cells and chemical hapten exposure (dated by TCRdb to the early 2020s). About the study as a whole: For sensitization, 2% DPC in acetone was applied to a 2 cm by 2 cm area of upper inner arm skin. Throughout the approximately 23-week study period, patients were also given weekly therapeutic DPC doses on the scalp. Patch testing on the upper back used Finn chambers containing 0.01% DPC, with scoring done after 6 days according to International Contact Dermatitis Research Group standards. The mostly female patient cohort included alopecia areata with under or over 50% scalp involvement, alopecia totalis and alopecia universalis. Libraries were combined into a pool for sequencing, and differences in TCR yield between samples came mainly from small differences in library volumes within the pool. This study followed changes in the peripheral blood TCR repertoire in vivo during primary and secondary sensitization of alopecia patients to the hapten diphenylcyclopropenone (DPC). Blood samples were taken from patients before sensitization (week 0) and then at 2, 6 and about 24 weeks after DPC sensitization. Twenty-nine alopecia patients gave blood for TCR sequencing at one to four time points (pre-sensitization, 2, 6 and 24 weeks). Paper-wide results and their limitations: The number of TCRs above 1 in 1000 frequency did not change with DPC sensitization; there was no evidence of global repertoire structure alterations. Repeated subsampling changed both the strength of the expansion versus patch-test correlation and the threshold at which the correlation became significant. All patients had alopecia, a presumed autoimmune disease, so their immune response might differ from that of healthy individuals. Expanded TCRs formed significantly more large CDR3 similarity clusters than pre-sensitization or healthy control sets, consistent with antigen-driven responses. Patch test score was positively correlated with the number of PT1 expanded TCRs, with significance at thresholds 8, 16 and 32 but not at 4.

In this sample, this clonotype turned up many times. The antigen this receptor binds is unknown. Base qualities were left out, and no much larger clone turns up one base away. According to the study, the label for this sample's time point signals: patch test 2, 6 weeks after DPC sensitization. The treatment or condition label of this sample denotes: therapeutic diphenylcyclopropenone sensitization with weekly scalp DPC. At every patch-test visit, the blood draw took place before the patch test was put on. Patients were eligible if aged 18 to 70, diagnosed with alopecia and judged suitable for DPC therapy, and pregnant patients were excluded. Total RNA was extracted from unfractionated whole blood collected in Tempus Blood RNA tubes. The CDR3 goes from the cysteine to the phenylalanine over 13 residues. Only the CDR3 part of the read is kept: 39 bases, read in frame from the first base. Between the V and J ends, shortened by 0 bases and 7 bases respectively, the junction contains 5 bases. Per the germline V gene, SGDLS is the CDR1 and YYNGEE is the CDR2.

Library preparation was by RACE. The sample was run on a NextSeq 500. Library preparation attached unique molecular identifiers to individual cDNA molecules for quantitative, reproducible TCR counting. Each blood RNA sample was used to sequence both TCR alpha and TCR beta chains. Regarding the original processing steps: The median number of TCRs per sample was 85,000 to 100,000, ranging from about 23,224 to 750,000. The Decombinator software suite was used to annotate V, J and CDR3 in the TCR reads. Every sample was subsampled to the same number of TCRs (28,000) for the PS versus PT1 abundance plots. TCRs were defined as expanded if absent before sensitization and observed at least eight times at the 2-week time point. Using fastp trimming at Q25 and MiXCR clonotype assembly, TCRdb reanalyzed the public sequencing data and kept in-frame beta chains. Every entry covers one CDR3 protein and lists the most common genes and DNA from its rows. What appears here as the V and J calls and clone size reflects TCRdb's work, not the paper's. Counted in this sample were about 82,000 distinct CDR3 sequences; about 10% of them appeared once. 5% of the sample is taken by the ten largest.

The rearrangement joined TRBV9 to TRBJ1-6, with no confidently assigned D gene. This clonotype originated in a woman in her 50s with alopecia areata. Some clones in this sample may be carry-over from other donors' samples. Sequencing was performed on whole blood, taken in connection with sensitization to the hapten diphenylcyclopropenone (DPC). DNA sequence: TGTGCCAGCAGCGTAGATCGGAATTCACCCCTCCACTTT. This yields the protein CASSVDRNSPLHF.